This T cell receptor (beta chain) is drawn from a study of blood T cell repertoires in COVID-19 (dated by TCRdb to 2018 to 2021). Regarding the research as a whole: Samples covering the acute and convalescent phases of COVID-19 were provided by collaborators in the United States, Italy and Spain. The repertoires were released in a freely available public database meant as a resource for research on the immune response to SARS-CoV-2. HLA class I and class II types, where available, came from metadata supplied by the sample provider rather than from assay-based typing. The sample metadata nearly always contained a de-identified subject ID, COVID-19 status, age in years and sex. The samples were drawn from two sources: the first 160 participants of the ongoing ImmuneRACE study, and over 1,000 subjects contributed by 6 global collaborators. Deeply sampled blood TCRbeta repertoires from subjects exposed to, actively infected with, or recovered from COVID-19 were included in the dataset. The material from the prospective study consisted of cDNA or gDNA derived from T cells, B-cell-depleted T cells, or PBMCs. The research as a whole found: How much clinical and demographic metadata was included differed by source and by participant, and the metadata was provided uncurated.

Whole blood was collected in K2EDTA tubes by collaborating institutions according to the institutions' own protocols. For TCRbeta analysis, collaborators shipped samples as frozen whole blood, isolated PBMCs, or DNA extracted from either of those sample types. The immunoSEQ Assay, a bias-controlled multiplex PCR, was used to amplify TCRbeta CDR3 regions from genomic DNA. Under the source paper's analysis protocol: Within the assay, amplification of reference gene primers was used to estimate how many nucleated cells each sample contained. Sequence reads were collapsed and filtered to measure the absolute abundance of every unique TCRbeta CDR3 rearrangement. Productive Simpson clonality was computed per sample as the square root of Simpson's diversity index over productive rearrangements. The immuneACCESS repertoire file appears here via TCRdb, limited to in-frame rearrangements. These files lack a portion of the clones; in checked studies, under half of the deficit traces to unresolved V genes, and the cause of the others is not known. V and J calls and clone size are as listed in that table; D and trimming were resolved from the DNA. The sample table shows about 200,000 clones, and 70% to 90% are seen once. Approximately 5.5% of the sample goes to the ten largest clones.

Relative to germline, V is 0 bases shorter and J is 0 bases shorter, with 7 bases between their ends. Taken from cysteine to phenylalanine, the CDR3 has 15 residues. The retained sequence is limited to the CDR3, 45 bases, with the frame set at the first base. CDR1 and CDR2, looked up from the germline V gene (reference sequence), are MNHEY and SMNVEV. As for this clone: No antigen is known for it. No quality values exist for individual bases; no much larger clone is one base distant.

The receptor was derived from a man aged 35-49 years with active or convalescent COVID-19. Here the chain combines TRBV27 and TRBJ2-3; D gene: possibly TRBD1, on 6 matching bases. Sequencing was done on a sample of peripheral blood. The CDR3 protein is CASSLSDSSTDTQYF. The bases read TGTGCCAGCAGTTTATCGGACAGTAGCACAGATACGCAGTATTTT.